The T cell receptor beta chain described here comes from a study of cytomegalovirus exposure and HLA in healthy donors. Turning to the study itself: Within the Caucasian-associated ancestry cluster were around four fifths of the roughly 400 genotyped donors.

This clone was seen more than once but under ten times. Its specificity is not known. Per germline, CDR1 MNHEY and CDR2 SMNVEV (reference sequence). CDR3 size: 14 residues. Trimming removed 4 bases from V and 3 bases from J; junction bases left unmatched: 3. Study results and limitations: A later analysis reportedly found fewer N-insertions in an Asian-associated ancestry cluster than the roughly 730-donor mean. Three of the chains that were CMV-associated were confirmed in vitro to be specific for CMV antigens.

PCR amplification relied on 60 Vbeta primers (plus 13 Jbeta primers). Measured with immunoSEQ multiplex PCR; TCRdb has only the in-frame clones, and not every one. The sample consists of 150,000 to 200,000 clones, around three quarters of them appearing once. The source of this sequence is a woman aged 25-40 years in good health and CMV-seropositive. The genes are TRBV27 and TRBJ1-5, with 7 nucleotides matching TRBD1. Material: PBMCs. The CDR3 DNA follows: TGTGCCAGCAGTTGGACAGGAGACAATCAGCCCCAGCATTTT. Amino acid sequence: CASSWTGDNQPQHF.